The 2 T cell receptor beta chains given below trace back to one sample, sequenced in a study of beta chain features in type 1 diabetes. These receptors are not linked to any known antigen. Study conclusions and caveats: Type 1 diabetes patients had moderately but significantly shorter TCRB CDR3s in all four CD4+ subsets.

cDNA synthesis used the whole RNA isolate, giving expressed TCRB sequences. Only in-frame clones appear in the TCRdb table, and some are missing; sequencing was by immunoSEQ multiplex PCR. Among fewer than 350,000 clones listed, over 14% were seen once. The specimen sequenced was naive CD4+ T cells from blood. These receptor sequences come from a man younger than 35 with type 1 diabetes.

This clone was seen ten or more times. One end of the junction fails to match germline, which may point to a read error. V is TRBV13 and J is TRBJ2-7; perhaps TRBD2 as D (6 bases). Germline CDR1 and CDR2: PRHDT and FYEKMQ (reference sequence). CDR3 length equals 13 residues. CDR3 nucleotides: TGTGCCAGCAGCCTAGGGACTTCCCTCGAGCAGTACTTC. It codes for CASSLGTSLEQYF.

CDR3 in DNA: TGTGCCAGCAGCTTAGCGGGGGGGCTAAGCACAGATACGCAGTATTTT. This codes for CASSLAGGLSTDTQYF. The chain has TRBV7-2 and TRBJ2-3; D is possibly TRBD2 (7 bases). The CDR3 totals 16 residues. The V gene lost 0 bases and the J gene lost 0 bases, with 10 bases spanning the gap. The germline gives CDR1 SGHTA, CDR2 FQGNSA.